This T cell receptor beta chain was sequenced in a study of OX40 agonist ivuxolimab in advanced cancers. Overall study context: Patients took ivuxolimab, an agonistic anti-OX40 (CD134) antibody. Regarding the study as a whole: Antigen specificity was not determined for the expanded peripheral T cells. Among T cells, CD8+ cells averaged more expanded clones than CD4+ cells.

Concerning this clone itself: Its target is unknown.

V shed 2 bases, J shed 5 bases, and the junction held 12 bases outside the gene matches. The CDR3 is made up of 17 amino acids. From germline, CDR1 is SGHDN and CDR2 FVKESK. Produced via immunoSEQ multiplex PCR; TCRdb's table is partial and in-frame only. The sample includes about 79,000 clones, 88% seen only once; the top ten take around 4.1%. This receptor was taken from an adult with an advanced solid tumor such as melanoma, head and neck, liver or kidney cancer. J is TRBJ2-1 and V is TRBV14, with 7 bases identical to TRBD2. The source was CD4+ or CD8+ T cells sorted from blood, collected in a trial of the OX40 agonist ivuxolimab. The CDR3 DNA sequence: TGTGCCAGCAGCCAAAGTTTCGGGGGAGGGGAAGACAATGAGCAGTTCTTC. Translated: CASSQSFGGGEDNEQFF. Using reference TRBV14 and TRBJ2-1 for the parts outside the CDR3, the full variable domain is EAGVTQFPSHSVIEKGQTVTLRCDPISGHDNLYWYRRVMGKEIKFLLHFVKESKQDESGMPNNRFLAERTGGTYSTLKVQPAELEDSGVYFCASSQSFGGGEDNEQFFGPGTRLTVL.